The 26 T cell receptor beta chains in this list originate from one sample, sequenced in a study of Graves' ophthalmopathy and Graves' hyperthyroidism. Investigators amplified TCR beta CDR3 regions from RNA transcripts. Second-round multiplex PCR came after first-round RT-PCR with HTBI primers. TCRdb called the multiplex PCR reads again in MiXCR, with one record for every CDR3 protein. The sample records roughly 1.1 million distinct CDR3 sequences, 35% to 40% being singletons. The sample was peripheral blood or thyroid tissue (not recorded which). The receptors here all came from an adult man with Graves' hyperthyroidism.

The sample holds many counts of this clonotype. The CDR3 DNA is TGTGCCACCAGCCCCGATCGGGCCACGACGACTGAAGCTTTCTTT. Protein: CATSPDRATTTEAFF. V gene TRBV15 combines with J gene TRBJ1-1; D is undetermined. This CDR3 has 15 residues. CDR1 and CDR2 from the germline V gene are LNHNV and YYDKDF (reference sequence). V gave up 5 bases and J gave up 5 bases, with 18 bases separating them.

This clonotype was counted between two and nine times. The rearrangement uses TRBV6-1 and TRBJ1-2; no reliable D call. Per the germline V gene, CDR1 is MNHNS and CDR2 is SASEGT. The CDR3 has 13 amino acids. The germline V and J ends were trimmed by 2 bases and 4 bases, with 8 bases remaining between them. Written as DNA, the CDR3 is TGTGCCAGCAGTGAACAGGTCCGCTATGGCTACACCTTC. Amino acid sequence: CASSEQVRYGYTF.

The J gene is TRBJ2-7, the V gene TRBV7-2; 7 bases agree with TRBD1. The J call may not be correct, given that the DNA end is closer to TRBJ2-1. CDR3 length equals 14 residues. Germline V gene sequence: CDR1 SGHTA, CDR2 FQGNSA. The CDR3 nucleotides read TGTGCCAGCAGCTTCAGACAGGGCTACAATGAGCAGTTCTTC. Amino acid sequence: CASSFRQGYNEQFF.

This clonotype has at least ten counts. The chain couples TRBV20-1 to TRBJ2-7; D is tentatively TRBD1 or TRBD2 (5 bases each). The CDR3 has 12 residues. The germline V gene encodes CDR1 DFQATT and CDR2 SNEGSKA (reference sequence). V gave up 7 bases and J gave up 3 bases, with 13 bases separating them. In DNA form, the CDR3 reads TGCAGTGTATCCGGGACCCTCTACGAGCAGTACTTC. Its protein is CSVSGTLYEQYF.

This clonotype was seen only once. The rearrangement links TRBV11-2 to TRBJ2-7; 9 bases line up with TRBD1. The CDR3 extends over 15 amino acids. V was pared by 4 bases and J by 4 bases, with 8 bases of the junction left unmatched. CDR1 and CDR2 (germline): SGHAT, FQNNGV. CDR3 bases: TGTGCCAGCAGCTCCGAGGTGGACAGGGGTTACGAGCAGTACTTC. Protein: CASSSEVDRGYEQYF.

This clonotype was observed a few times. The chain joins TRBV5-4 to TRBJ1-4; D remains ambiguous. V gave up 2 bases and J gave up 11 bases, with 4 bases separating them. The CDR3 sequence is 10 residues long. Germline CDR1 reads SGHNT; CDR2 reads YYREEE (reference sequence). The CDR3 bases are TGTGCCAGCAGCTTCCAGAAACTGTTTTTT. It specifies CASSFQKLFF.

The table lists this clonotype with many counts. The chain joins TRBV9 to TRBJ2-7; no clear D. V was cut by 0 bases and J by 6 bases, with 10 bases left in between. Germline CDR1 reads SGDLS; CDR2 reads YYNGEE. The CDR3 has 13 amino acids. CDR3 bases: TGTGCCAGCAGCGTAGATAACGACATCGAGCAGTACTTC. This gives the protein CASSVDNDIEQYF. Looking up the rest from reference TRBV9 and TRBJ2-7 gives the full variable domain: DSGVTQTPKHLITATGQRVTLRCSPRSGDLSVYWYQQSLDQGLQFLIQYYNGEERAKGNILERFSAQQFPDLHSELNLSSLELGDSALYFCASSVDNDIEQYFGPGTRLTVT.

Regarding this clonotype: Germline is not matched at one junction end, which may reflect a read error. The J gene is TRBJ1-6, the V gene TRBV11-2; a weak D match, TRBD1 (5 bases). In germline, CDR1 is SGHAT, CDR2 FQNNGV. The CDR3 is 16 amino acids. CDR3 loop: CASSLIKGVRNSPLYF. The CDR3 DNA reads TGTGCCAGCAGCCTTATCAAAGGGGTCAGGAATTCACCCCTCTACTTT.

V usage is TRBV9 and J usage is TRBJ1-2, with a tentative D call TRBD1 (6 bases). Trimming stripped 7 bases from V and 8 bases from J, with 15 bases between. CDR1 and CDR2 from the germline V gene are SGDLS and YYNGEE. This CDR3 is 12 amino acids long. The CDR3 sequence is CASRGGHRGYTF. For the CDR3, the DNA is TGTGCCAGCCGGGGGGGACATCGCGGCTACACCTTC.

For this clonotype: A much larger clone differs from this one at a single base, so this may be a read error. This chain links TRBV7-4 with TRBJ1-4; maybe TRBD1 (5 bases). CDR3 length: 15 residues. The V gene's germline CDR1 is SGHVT and CDR2 SQSDAQ. Trimming shortened V by 5 bases and J by 8 bases, and 18 bases separated the two germline ends. The CDR3 bases are TGTGCCAGCAGCCCCCGGGAGAAGGGGTGGGAAAAACTGTTTTTT. It yields the protein CASSPREKGWEKLFF. Combining the CDR3 with reference TRBV7-4 and TRBJ1-4 gives the whole variable domain GAGVSQSPRYKVAKRGRDVALRCDSISGHVTLYWYRQTLGQGSEVLTYSQSDAQRDKSGRPSGRFSAERPERSVSTLKIQRTEQGDSAVYLCASSPREKGWEKLFFGSGTQLSVL.

The chain links TRBV12-3 or TRBV12-4 to TRBJ1-2; D gene uncertain. The CDR3 spans 12 residues. With 11 bases removed from V and 8 bases from J, the gap between germline ends came to 18 bases. The CDR3, as DNA: TGTGCCCTAGGGCAGGAATCTCTCGGCTACACCTTC. Amino acid sequence: CALGQESLGYTF.

This clonotype appeared many times. The J gene is TRBJ2-5, the V gene TRBV29-1; 11 bases align to TRBD2. V gave up 5 bases and J gave up 4 bases; unmatched junction bases: 3. Germline V gene sequence: CDR1 SQVTM, CDR2 ANQGSEA. The length of the CDR3 is 13 residues. The CDR3 coding sequence is TGCAGCGTTACCGGACTAGCGGGAGAGACCCAGTACTTC. It codes for CSVTGLAGETQYF.

This rearrangement joins TRBV2 to TRBJ2-5; TRBD2 aligns across 12 bases. The V gene's germline CDR1 is SNHLY and CDR2 FYNNEI. The V gene end was trimmed by 6 bases and the J gene end by 7 bases; junction bases not matched to a gene: 12. There are 16 residues in the CDR3. The CDR3 DNA follows: TGTGCCAGCAGCGCCGGCGGACTAGCGGGAAGGGGGACCCAGTACTTC. It encodes CASSAGGLAGRGTQYF. Supplemented by reference TRBV2 and TRBJ2-5, the full variable domain reads EPEVTQTPSHQVTQMGQEVILRCVPISNHLYFYWYRQILGQKVEFLVSFYNNEISEKSEIFDDQFSVERPDGSNFTLKIRSTKLEDSAMYFCASSAGGLAGRGTQYFGPGTRLLVL.

This clonotype has ten or more counts. This chain connects TRBV7-2 to TRBJ1-6; a weak D match, TRBD1 (5 bases). V lost 1 base, J lost 7 bases, and 11 bases lay in between. This CDR3 spans 15 amino acids. Germline CDR1 is SGHTA and CDR2 is FQGNSA. Here the CDR3 DNA reads TGTGCCAGCAGCTTAGTACGTGGGGGGAATTCACCCCTCCACTTT. Amino acid sequence: CASSLVRGGNSPLHF.

Note on this clonotype: Because it lacks the conserved phenylalanine or tryptophan at the end, this CDR3 is likely a read error. No DNA is shown, since the ends of the CDR3 on it are uncertain; the CDR3 is the one TCRdb lists. The rearrangement joins TRBV24-1 to TRBJ2-7. Germline CDR1 reads KGHDR; CDR2 reads SFDVKD. The CDR3 adds up to 10 amino acids, both ends counted. CDR3 sequence: CATSDFLKEI.

For this clonotype: Germline is not matched at one junction end, which may reflect a read error. The chain recombines TRBV5-5 with TRBJ1-1; possible D gene TRBD1, 5 bases. Germline loops: CDR1 SGHKS, CDR2 YYEKEE (reference sequence). The CDR3 extends over 13 amino acids. The DNA for the CDR3 is TGCGCCAGCAGCTTGGACGGAGCAGGGATTGCTTTCTTT. Protein sequence: CASSLDGAGIAFF.

The chain carries TRBV24-1 and TRBJ1-2; D may be TRBD1 (6 bases). This CDR3 comprises 13 residues. The V end was cut by 4 bases, the J end by 3 bases, with 8 bases between. From germline, CDR1 is KGHDR and CDR2 SFDVKD. The CDR3 here is CATSEDSDYGYTF. For the CDR3, the DNA is TGTGCCACCAGTGAGGACAGTGACTATGGCTACACCTTC.

This clonotype was detected many times. V gene TRBV7-9 combines with J gene TRBJ2-7, with unresolved D. The CDR3 is 13 amino acids. Looked up from germline, CDR1 is SEHNR and CDR2 is FQNEAQ (reference sequence). The V and J ends lost 5 bases and 5 bases respectively, with 13 bases between them. The CDR3 spells CASSPPGVNEQYF. The DNA of the CDR3 is TGTGCCAGCAGCCCCCCGGGTGTCAACGAGCAGTACTTC.

This clonotype occurred a few times. The chain carries TRBV6-5 and TRBJ2-5; D is possibly TRBD1 (6 bases). CDR3 size: 14 residues. The V and J ends lost 2 bases and 3 bases respectively, with 10 bases between them. CDR1 is MNHEY and CDR2 is SVGAGI in the germline V gene. DNA of the CDR3: TGTGCCAGCAGTTACCCGGACAGCAAAGAGACCCAGTACTTC. It codes for CASSYPDSKETQYF.

This clonotype was observed a handful of times. The V gene is TRBV20-1, the J gene TRBJ2-5; D is undetermined. The CDR3 has 13 residues. Germline CDR1 reads DFQATT; CDR2 reads SNEGSKA (reference sequence). The V end was cut by 1 base, the J end by 1 base, with 7 bases between. The DNA of the CDR3 is TGCAGTGCTAGAGTTGCGACCCAAGAGACCCAGTACTTC. Translated, it gives CSARVATQETQYF.

In its sample, this clonotype was seen many times. The J gene is TRBJ2-7, the V gene TRBV20-1; D may be TRBD1 (6 bases). Trimming pared 6 bases from V and 1 base from J, leaving 13 bases between. Germline CDR1 DFQATT, CDR2 SNEGSKA (reference sequence). This CDR3 is built from 13 residues. The CDR3 nucleotides read TGCAGTGCACCAAGGACAGAATCCTACGAGCAGTACTTC. This encodes CSAPRTESYEQYF.

The chain joins TRBV5-4 to TRBJ2-5; 10 bases map to TRBD1. Germline V gene data show CDR1 as SGHNT and CDR2 as YYREEE (reference sequence). The V and J ends lost 0 bases and 5 bases, in that order; junction bases with no gene match: 4. CDR3 length equals 15 residues. The CDR3 DNA sequence: TGTGCCAGCAGCTTGGGGACAGGGGGTCCGGAGACCCAGTACTTC. This gives the protein CASSLGTGGPETQYF.

CDR3 sequence: CSARVGLADAKEQYF. DNA for the CDR3: TGCAGTGCTAGAGTGGGACTAGCGGATGCTAAAGAGCAGTACTTC. The chain is built from TRBV20-1 and TRBJ2-7; 11 bases line up with TRBD2. With V trimmed by 1 base and J by 7 bases, 9 bases remained unmatched. CDR1 is DFQATT, CDR2 SNEGSKA, per germline (reference sequence). There are 15 residues in the CDR3.

About this clonotype: Its ends do not fully match the called genes, so a read error is possible. V is TRBV9 and J is TRBJ2-6, with D perhaps matching TRBD1 or TRBD2 (6 bases each). The CDR3 runs to 22 residues. Germline V gene data show CDR1 as SGDLS and CDR2 as YYNGEE. CDR3 region: CASSVEELVGGGTAPGANVLTF. CDR3 nucleotide sequence: TGTGCCAGCAGCGTAGAAGAGTTGGTGGGGGGCGGGACTGCCCCTGGAGCCAACGTCCTGACTTTC.

This clonotype was seen many times. The V gene is TRBV20-1, the J gene TRBJ1-6; TRBD1 agrees at 9 bases. The V segment lost 5 bases and the J segment 5 bases; nucleotides outside the gene matches: 7. This CDR3 has 15 residues. In germline, CDR1 is DFQATT, CDR2 SNEGSKA (reference sequence). CDR3 DNA: TGCAGTGCTCCCAAGTGGACAGGGGATAATTCACCCCTCCACTTT. Its translation: CSAPKWTGDNSPLHF.

This clonotype was detected many times. The chain has TRBV12-3 or TRBV12-4 and TRBJ2-7, with D uncertain. The CDR3 runs 11 residues. Trimming left V 2 bases short and J 6 bases short, with 5 bases between. CDR3 protein: CASSLMGEQYF. The CDR3 bases are TGTGCCAGCAGTTTAATGGGCGAGCAGTACTTC.